The present T cell receptor (beta chain) was sequenced within a study of a mutant IDH1 vaccine in newly diagnosed glioma. As to time point: baseline, week 1 (first vaccination visit). Treatment indicated: pre-vaccination baseline after standard-of-care therapy. This CDR3 region has 14 residues. CDR1 and CDR2 from the germline V gene are SGDLS and YYNGEE. V gave up 5 bases and J gave up 4 bases, with 16 bases separating them. TCRdb's copy holds only in-frame clones and misses some; the assay was immunoSEQ multiplex PCR. The data hold some 67,000 clones, with 80% to 90% observed a single time. The source of this sequence is a woman aged 18-29 years with glioma. Some clones in this sample may be carry-over from other donors' samples. The rearrangement links TRBV9 to TRBJ2-7; D might be TRBD1 (6 bases). The sample here was peripheral blood mononuclear cells (PBMCs), taken from a glioma patient treated with radiotherapy, temozolomide or both. The CDR3 nucleotides read TGTGCCAGCAGTGCCAGGGGAATTAGTTACGAGCAGTACTTC. Its translation: CASSARGISYEQYF.